This TCR beta chain emerged from a study of cytomegalovirus exposure and HLA in healthy donors. Study-wide results and limits: TRBV6-2, TRBV6-3 and some other V segments were excluded as indistinguishable. As a later analysis showed, a missense DCLRE1C variant was linked to trimming of TCR beta V- and J-genes.

As concerns this clone: The antigen is not known.

The V end was cut by 8 bases, the J end by 3 bases, with 23 bases between. The CDR3 covers 18 residues. Germline CDR1 MNHEY, CDR2 SMNVEV (reference sequence). The PCR employed 60 Vbeta primers together with 13 Jbeta primers. The method was immunoSEQ multiplex PCR; TCRdb's version includes in-frame clones alone and lacks a portion of them. The repertoire holds 200,000 or so clones, with over 70% as singletons. The sequence came from a woman in her late teens or twenties in good health and CMV-seropositive. The specimen sequenced was PBMCs. J is TRBJ1-6 and V is TRBV27; the D gene is possibly TRBD1 (5 bases). The CDR3 spells CASGFQAGGQIYNSPLHF. In nucleotides, the CDR3 is TGTGCCAGCGGGTTCCAAGCCGGCGGACAAATCTATAATTCACCCCTCCACTTT.